This T cell receptor (beta chain) originates from a study of T-cell reconstitution after alpha-beta-depleted transplantation in children listed by TCRdb under 2016. About the study as a whole: The study quantitatively tracked T-cell immune reconstitution after TCRalphabeta/CD19-depleted allogeneic hematopoietic cell transplantation in children using TCR repertoire profiling.

The treatment or condition label of this sample denotes: allogeneic hematopoietic cell transplantation with graft depleted of TCRalphabeta T cells and CD19 B cells. TCRalphabeta/CD19-depleted allogeneic hematopoietic cell grafts were given to the transplant recipients, all of whom were children. Points the paper makes about the study in general: Over the following months the frequencies of hyperexpanded clones went down, and after one year T-cell counts and TCRbeta diversity were mostly credited to newly produced T cells. In some patients, the high TCRbeta diversity seen at day 60 was put down to recipient T cells and intrathymic progenitors that had survived conditioning. The apparently early alphabetaT-cell count recovery about two months after transplant was reportedly dependent on only several hundred rapidly expanded clones derived from non-depleted graft cells.

Points on this clonotype: The clone's antigen remains unknown. Per-base quality was not reported, and no clone a single base away is much larger than it.

The library was made by PCR. The sequencer listed for this sample is Illumina HiSeq 2500. TCR libraries were prepared with molecular barcoding, using unique molecular identifiers to normalize TCRbeta repertoire quantification. TCRdb passed the public sequencing reads through fastp at Q25 and MiXCR, retaining productive beta sequences. Rows merge per CDR3 protein into single entries with the most common DNA and genes. In this sample the table shows around 580,000 distinct CDR3 sequences, about 23% of which occur a single time. The ten largest make up roughly 15% of the sample. CDR1 and CDR2, per the germline V gene, are MNHEY and SVGAGI. At the junction V is shortened by 0 bases and J by 7 bases; bases outside the gene matches: 4. The CDR3 runs 14 amino acids, cysteine and phenylalanine included. Just the 42-base CDR3 DNA is kept, in frame starting at base 1.

This clonotype was sampled from a boy younger than two who had a stem cell transplant for acute myeloid leukemia, so the T cells may come from the graft donor. The starting material was PBMCs, mostly from graft donor cells, obtained 360 days after TCRalphabeta/CD19-depleted stem cell transplant. The V and J genes are TRBV6-5 and TRBJ1-1, with 8 bases aligning to TRBD1. CDR3 region: CASSYSSGQGEAFF. The DNA reads as follows: TGTGCCAGCAGTTACTCGAGTGGACAGGGTGAAGCTTTCTTT.